This T cell receptor (beta chain) is drawn from a study of cytomegalovirus exposure and HLA in healthy donors. Overall study: Early released data had tens of millions of unique TCRs, all coming from HLA-typed donors. General study findings and limits: It was assumed in the presence/absence analyses that sequencing depth was roughly uniform across donors.

For this clone: Its antigen remains unidentified.

Both 60 Vbeta primers and 13 Jbeta primers went into the PCR. Sequencing was performed with immunoSEQ multiplex PCR; in TCRdb, only in-frame clones are kept and a portion is missing. The top ten clones hold over 8.5% of a sample with 69,000 or so clones, about 74% of them seen once. Trimming left V 0 bases short and J 1 base short, with 12 bases between. The germline gives CDR1 MNHEY, CDR2 SVGAGI. The CDR3 contains 16 residues. This clonotype originated in a woman aged 55 to 70 in good health and CMV-seropositive. The sample was PBMCs. This chain joins TRBV6-5 and TRBJ1-1, with D maybe TRBD1 (5 bases). The CDR3 is CASSYSKTTGNTEAFF. The CDR3 DNA follows: TGTGCCAGCAGTTACTCGAAGACCACAGGGAACACTGAAGCTTTCTTT.